This T cell receptor beta chain was observed in a study of blood T cell repertoires in COVID-19 (TCRdb year 2020). Background on the whole study: The collaborator samples originated in the United States, Italy and Spain and spanned the acute and convalescent phases of COVID-19. A freely available public database, intended as a resource for researchers studying the immune response to SARS-CoV-2, is where the repertoires were released. Where available, HLA class I and class II types were taken from metadata supplied by the sample provider and were not determined by assay-based typing. The samples were drawn from two sources: the first 160 participants of the ongoing ImmuneRACE study, and fewer than 1,500 subjects contributed by 6 global collaborators. Sample metadata almost always included a de-identified subject ID, COVID-19 status, age in years and sex. Deeply sampled blood TCRbeta repertoires from subjects exposed to, actively infected with, or recovered from COVID-19 were included in the dataset. The material from the prospective study consisted of cDNA or gDNA derived from T cells, B-cell-depleted T cells, or PBMCs. Paper-wide results and their limitations: Clinical and demographic metadata were provided uncurated, with the amount varying by source and participant.

Sequences SGHRS (CDR1) and YFSETQ (CDR2) are obtained from the germline V gene. Taken from cysteine to phenylalanine, the CDR3 has 14 residues. CDR3 DNA only is kept here, 42 bases in frame from base 1. Trimming costs V 0 bases and J 12 bases, and their ends lie 16 bases apart. As concerns this clone: This receptor's antigen is unknown. No quality values exist for individual bases; no much larger clone is one base distant.

One collaborating source in Seattle enrolled patients during active infection and followed them longitudinally through the course of disease. Collaborating institutions collected whole blood in K2EDTA tubes following their own protocols. Collaborator samples were shipped for TCRbeta analysis as frozen whole blood, isolated PBMCs, or DNA extracted from either sample type. The immunoSEQ Assay, a bias-controlled multiplex PCR, was used to amplify TCRbeta CDR3 regions from genomic DNA. In the source study's methods: The number of nucleated cells in each sample was estimated by amplification of reference gene primers within the assay. To quantify the absolute abundance of each unique TCRbeta CDR3 rearrangement, sequence reads were collapsed and filtered. For each sample, productive Simpson clonality was calculated as the square root of Simpson's diversity index across productive rearrangements. Held by TCRdb, this immuneACCESS table contains in-frame sequences only and omits some clones. Under half of the omission traces to an unresolved V gene where checked; the cause of the rest is unknown. The D gene and trimming were derived from the DNA, and the V and J assignments and clone size from that table. In all, the sample holds approximately 190,000 clones, and roughly 87% of those were seen once. Approximately 7.8% of the sample goes to the ten largest clones.

The clonotype originates from an older woman with COVID-19, enrolled during active disease. This chain joins TRBV5-1 to TRBJ2-1; the D gene lacks a confident call. Sequencing used peripheral blood. The CDR3 has the sequence CASSLDGLAMAQFF. The DNA sequence is given as TGCGCCAGCAGCTTGGACGGCTTAGCTATGGCGCAGTTCTTC.